The 21 T cell receptor beta chains below all came from one sample that was sequenced in a study of T cells in women clearing cervical HPV infection. Only in-frame clones appear in the TCRdb table, and some are missing; sequencing was by immunoSEQ multiplex PCR. The specimen's table records roughly 35,000 clones. Sequencing input: blood buffy coat. The receptors shown here come from a woman between 18 and 69 years old with a cervical HPV16 infection that either progressed to CIN3+ or cleared (not recorded which).

On this clone: The read falls 3 residues short of the CDR3 end, and the missing part is taken from the germline J gene. The V and J genes are TRBV19 and TRBJ2-5; 9 bases are a match to TRBD1. Per the germline V gene, CDR1 is LNHDA and CDR2 is SQIVND (reference sequence). The CDR3 is made up of 14 amino acids. V dropped 5 bases and J dropped 3; count of bases not matched to a gene: 4. Incomplete CDR3 DNA: TGTGCCAGTAGTGATCGGACAGGGGAAGAGACC. Its translation: CASSDRTGEET. The entire CDR3 protein is CASSDRTGEETQYF.

To note about this clone: The read falls 3 residues short of the CDR3 end, and the missing part is taken from the germline J gene. The gene calls are TRBV5-4 and TRBJ1-1, with 11 bases aligning to TRBD1. The CDR3 is 15 residues long. J gave up 6 bases and V 4 bases, and 8 bases lay outside the gene matches. In germline, CDR1 is SGHNT, CDR2 YYREEE (reference sequence). The sequenced CDR3 bases are TGTGCCAGCAGCCCCCGGGACAGGGGGTTCTCTGAA. It translates to CASSPRDRGFSE. The entire CDR3 is CASSPRDRGFSEAFF.

CDR3 protein: CAREGQNEQYF. The DNA read from the CDR3 is TGTGCCAGGGAGGGGCAGAACGAG. The genes are TRBV2 and TRBJ2-7; a weak D match, TRBD2 (6 bases). The read gets to within 3 residues of the CDR3 end, and the germline J gene fills in the rest. The germline V gene encodes CDR1 SNHLY and CDR2 FYNNEI. The CDR3 has 11 amino acids. Trimming left V 9 bases short and J 5 bases short, with 11 bases between.

Notes on this clone: The sequence runs out 3 residues before the end of the CDR3; the remainder is reconstructed from the germline J gene. The chain carries TRBV7-2 and TRBJ1-5; D uncertain. Germline CDR1 SGHTA, CDR2 FQGNSA. The ends were cut back, 0 bases at V and 3 bases at J, with 3 bases in the middle. The CDR3 contains 13 residues. CDR3 DNA, as far as it was read: TGTGCCAGCAGCTTAGCGGCCAATCAGCCC. Translating it yields CASSLAANQP. The full-length CDR3 reads as CASSLAANQPQHF.

With respect to this clone: This sample includes further DNA sequences coding for the same CDR3. The CDR3 bases that were read are TGTGCCAGCTCAAAATCCCAACCTCTTACAGGGATCTCCTCTGGAAACACC. Its protein product is CASSKSQPLTGISSGNT. The CDR3 as a whole reads CASSKSQPLTGISSGNTIYF. The chain carries TRBV18 and TRBJ1-3; maybe TRBD1 (6 bases). The read terminates 3 residues ahead of where the CDR3 ends, so the germline J gene completes it. The CDR3 consists of 20 residues. The germline CDR1 and CDR2 sequences are KGHSH and LQKENI. V lost 5 bases and J lost 0, with 26 bases in between.

Concerning this clone itself: The read ends 3 residues early relative to the CDR3; the germline J gene fills the gap. The rearrangement joins TRBV2 to TRBJ2-4; 9 bases are a match to TRBD2. This CDR3 spans 14 amino acids. Germline V CDR1 and CDR2: SNHLY, FYNNEI. V was pared by 5 bases and J by 1 base, with 0 bases of the junction left unmatched. Incomplete CDR3 DNA: TGTGCCAGCAGTAGCGGGAGGGCCAAAAACATT. This encodes CASSSGRAKNI. The full CDR3 protein is CASSSGRAKNIQYF.

Comments on this clone: The read finishes 3 residues shy of the CDR3 end, and the germline J gene is used to complete it. The chain has TRBV20-1 and TRBJ1-2; 8 bases match TRBD1. With 3 bases clipped from V and 6 bases from J, the junction kept 9 bases outside the gene matches. Per the germline V gene, CDR1 is DFQATT and CDR2 is SNEGSKA (reference sequence). CDR3 length equals 14 residues. CDR3 bases read: TGCAGTGCTAGCGGGGGTCGGACAGGGAATGGC. This sequence encodes CSASGGRTGNG. The CDR3 reads in full as CSASGGRTGNGYTF.

Details on this clone: The missing CDR3 end, 3 residues past where the read stops, is filled in from the germline J gene. This chain uses TRBV20-1 with TRBJ2-2, with TRBD2 matching 11 bases. The CDR3 loop spans 15 amino acids. V lost 5 bases, J lost 7 bases, and 9 bases stayed unmatched. Germline values: CDR1 DFQATT, CDR2 SNEGSKA (reference sequence). CDR3: CSAFSGGARGGELFF. The sequenced part of the CDR3 DNA is TGCAGTGCTTTTAGCGGGGGGGCCCGCGGCGGGGAG.

As regards this clone: The read comes to an end 3 residues before the CDR3 does, leaving the germline J gene to fill in the end. Additional DNA sequences in this sample encode the identical CDR3. This rearrangement joins TRBV2 to TRBJ1-3; D is possibly TRBD1 (5 bases). Between the trimmed V and J ends, which lost 3 bases and 4 bases, there was a span of 13 bases. The germline V gene has CDR1 SNHLY and CDR2 FYNNEI. The CDR3 length is 15 residues. CDR3 sequence reads: CASSELAGIGNTIYF. CDR3 bases read: TGTGCCAGCAGTGAGCTCGCAGGGATAGGAAACACC. Full variable domain (outside the CDR3, taken from reference TRBV2 and TRBJ1-3): EPEVTQTPSHQVTQMGQEVILRCVPISNHLYFYWYRQILGQKVEFLVSFYNNEISEKSEIFDDQFSVERPDGSNFTLKIRSTKLEDSAMYFCASSELAGIGNTIYFGEGSWLTVV.

Details on this clone: Read data end 3 residues before the CDR3 end; the end is taken from the germline J gene. This chain links TRBV7-7 with TRBJ1-2; possibly TRBD1 for D (5 bases). CDR1 is SSHAT and CDR2 is FNYEAQ in the germline V gene (reference sequence). This CDR3 has 15 residues. CDR3: CASSLTGGSYNDYTF. CDR3 DNA (partial): TGTGCCAGCAGCTTAACCGGGGGATCCTACAATGAC.

Comment on this clone: Read data end 3 residues before the CDR3 end; the end is taken from the germline J gene. The chain uses TRBV5-5 and TRBJ2-5; D is undetermined. Germline loops: CDR1 SGHKS, CDR2 YYEKEE (reference sequence). The CDR3 is 15 amino acids. The ends were cut back, 1 base at V and 4 bases at J, with 14 bases in the middle. The CDR3 bases that were read are TGTGCCAGCAGCTTGACCCTCAGTCGAGGAGAGACC. This encodes CASSLTLSRGET. The CDR3, in full, reads CASSLTLSRGETQYF.

Points on this clone: From the germline J gene comes the end of the CDR3, since the read stops 3 residues before it. The chain employs TRBV7-2 and TRBJ2-5; 7 positions match TRBD1. Germline V CDR1 and CDR2: SGHTA, FQGNSA. The CDR3 contains 15 residues. J was trimmed by 4 bases and V by 8 bases; bases with no gene match: 13. The part of the CDR3 DNA that was read is TGTGCCAGCCCCATACCCGGGACAGCCGTAGAGACC. Encoded protein: CASPIPGTAVET. The whole CDR3 reads CASPIPGTAVETQYF.

Note on this clone: The CDR3 is cut off 3 residues early in the read; its end comes from the germline J gene. The chain uses TRBV14 and TRBJ2-7; 11 bases map to TRBD2. The CDR3 runs 15 residues. Trimming at V came to 4 bases and at J to 3 bases, leaving 5 bases not matched to a gene. CDR1 SGHDN and CDR2 FVKESK come from the germline V gene. The CDR3: CASSPGLAGYYEQYF. The DNA read from the CDR3 is TGTGCCAGCAGCCCAGGACTAGCGGGCTACTACGAG.

About this clone: The CDR3 end falls 3 residues outside the read, so it is completed with the germline J gene. The V and J genes are TRBV19 and TRBJ2-3; weak D call: TRBD1 (5 bases). From germline, CDR1 is LNHDA and CDR2 SQIVND (reference sequence). Trimming pared 8 bases from V and 3 bases from J, leaving 9 bases between. The CDR3 is 12 residues long. The CDR3 loop reads CASQGVTDTQYF. The CDR3 bases that were read are TGTGCCAGTCAAGGGGTAACAGATACG.

As concerns this clone: The read terminates 3 residues ahead of where the CDR3 ends, so the germline J gene completes it. V gene TRBV20-1 combines with J gene TRBJ2-3; the match to TRBD2 covers 8 bases. V was pared by 7 bases and J by 3 bases, with 6 bases of the junction left unmatched. CDR1 DFQATT and CDR2 SNEGSKA come from the germline V gene (reference sequence). The CDR3 sequence is 13 residues long. CDR3 bases read: TGCAGTGAGGGGGGACTAGGTACAGATACG. Its protein is CSEGGLGTDT. In full, the CDR3 is CSEGGLGTDTQYF.

In the case of this clone: The sequence runs out 3 residues before the end of the CDR3; the remainder is reconstructed from the germline J gene. The chain couples TRBV5-5 to TRBJ2-5; 14 bases are shared with TRBD2. Per the germline V gene, CDR1 is SGHKS and CDR2 is YYEKEE (reference sequence). This CDR3 is 14 amino acids long. V shed 4 bases and J 4 bases; nucleotides not matched to a gene: 0. This CDR3 is CASSGTSGGETQYF. The sequenced part of the CDR3 DNA is TGTGCCAGCAGCGGGACTAGCGGGGGAGAGACC.

For this clone: The read is 3 residues too short to cover the CDR3 end, so that end is filled in from the germline J gene. V usage is TRBV7-6 and J usage is TRBJ1-1; D is perhaps TRBD1 (5 bases). This CDR3 is built from 14 residues. Trimming shortened V by 0 bases and J by 3 bases, and 8 bases separated the two germline ends. CDR1 SGHVS and CDR2 FNYEAQ come from the germline V gene. The CDR3 reads CASSLAGRDTEAFF. The part of the CDR3 DNA that was read is TGTGCCAGCAGCTTAGCCGGCAGGGACACTGAA.

A remark on this clone: The observed sequence ends 3 residues before the CDR3 terminus, with the missing tail filled in from the germline J gene. The rearrangement links TRBV15 to TRBJ2-7; no clear D gene. The CDR3 has 11 residues. V lost 3 bases, J lost 4 bases, and 4 bases lay in between. Germline loops: CDR1 LNHNV, CDR2 YYDKDF (reference sequence). The CDR3 spells CATSSLYEQYF. CDR3 DNA, as far as it was read: TGTGCCACCAGCAGCCTATACGAG.

The CDR3 spells CASSFGVSYEQYF. The DNA read from the CDR3 is TGCGCCAGCAGCTTCGGTGTTTCCTACGAG. The chain employs TRBV5-1 and TRBJ2-7; D unclear. The read terminates 3 residues before the CDR3 end, so the remaining end is supplied by the germline J gene. Trimming took off 2 bases at V and 1 base at J, with 7 bases between the two ends. This CDR3 has 13 residues. Germline V lookup: CDR1 SGHRS, CDR2 YFSETQ.

Remarks on this clone: The missing CDR3 end, 3 residues past where the read stops, is filled in from the germline J gene. The chain uses TRBV12-3 or TRBV12-4 and TRBJ1-2; TRBD1 matches 8 bases. This CDR3 has 13 residues. CDR3 bases read: TGTGCCAGCAGCCAGGACAGGGTTGGAGGC. This sequence encodes CASSQDRVGG. The whole CDR3 protein is CASSQDRVGGYTF.

With respect to this clone: At one of its ends the junction is not consistent with the germline gene, which may arise from a read error. CDR3 bases read: TGTGCCAGCAGCCCCCGAAGGCCAGGGAACACTGGA. Amino acids: CASSPRRPGNTG. The whole CDR3 protein reads CASSPRRPGNTGAFF. The chain employs TRBV7-2 and TRBJ1-1; possible D gene TRBD1, 5 bases. The read ends 3 residues before the CDR3 terminus; that terminus is restored from the germline J gene. Germline V gene lookup returns CDR1 SGHTA and CDR2 FQGNSA. The CDR3 contains 15 residues. The variable domain in full, with the rest retrieved from reference TRBV7-2 and TRBJ1-1, is GAGVSQSPSNKVTEKGKDVELRCDPISGHTALYWYRQSLGQGLEFLIYFQGNSAPDKSGLPSDRFSAERTGGSVSTLTIQRTQQEDSAVYLCASSPRRPGNTGAFFGQGTRLTVV.